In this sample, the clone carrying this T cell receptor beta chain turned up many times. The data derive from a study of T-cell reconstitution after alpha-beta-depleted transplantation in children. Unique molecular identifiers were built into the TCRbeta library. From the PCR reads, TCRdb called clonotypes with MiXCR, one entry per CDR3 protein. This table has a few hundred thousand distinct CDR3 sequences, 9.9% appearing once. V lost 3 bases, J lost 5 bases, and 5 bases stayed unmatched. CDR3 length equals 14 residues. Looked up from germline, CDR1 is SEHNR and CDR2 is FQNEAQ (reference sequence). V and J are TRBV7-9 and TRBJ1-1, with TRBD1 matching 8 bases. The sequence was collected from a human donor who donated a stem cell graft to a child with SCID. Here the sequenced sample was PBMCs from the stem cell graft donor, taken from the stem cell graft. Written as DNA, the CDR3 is TGTGCCAGCAGCTTGGTTACAGGGGGAACTGAAGCTTTCTTT. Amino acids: CASSLVTGGTEAFF.